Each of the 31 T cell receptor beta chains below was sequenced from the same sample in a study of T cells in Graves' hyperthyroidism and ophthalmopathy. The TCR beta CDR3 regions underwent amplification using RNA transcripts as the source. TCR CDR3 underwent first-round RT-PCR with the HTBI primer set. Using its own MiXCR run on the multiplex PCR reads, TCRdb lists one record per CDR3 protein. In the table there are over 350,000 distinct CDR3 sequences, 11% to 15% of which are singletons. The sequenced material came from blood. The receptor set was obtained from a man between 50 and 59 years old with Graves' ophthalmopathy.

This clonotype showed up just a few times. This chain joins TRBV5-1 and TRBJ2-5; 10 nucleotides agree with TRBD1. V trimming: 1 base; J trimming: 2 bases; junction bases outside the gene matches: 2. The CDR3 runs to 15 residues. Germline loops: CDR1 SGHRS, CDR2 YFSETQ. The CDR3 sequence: CASSLTGQGQETQYF. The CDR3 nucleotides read TGCGCCAGCAGCTTGACGGGACAGGGGCAAGAGACCCAGTACTTC.

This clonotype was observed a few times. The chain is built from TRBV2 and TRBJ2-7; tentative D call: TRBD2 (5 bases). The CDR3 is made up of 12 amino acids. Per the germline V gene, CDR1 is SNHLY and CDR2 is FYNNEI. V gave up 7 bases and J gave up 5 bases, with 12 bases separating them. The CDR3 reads CASIEGTHEQYF. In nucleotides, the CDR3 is TGTGCCAGCATCGAGGGAACCCACGAGCAGTACTTC.

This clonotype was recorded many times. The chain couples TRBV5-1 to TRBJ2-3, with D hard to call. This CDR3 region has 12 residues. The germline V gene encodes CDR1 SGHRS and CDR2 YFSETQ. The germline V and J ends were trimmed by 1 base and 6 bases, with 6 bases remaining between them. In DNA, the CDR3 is TGCGCCAGCAGCTTGAATCCTGATACGCAGTATTTT. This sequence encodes CASSLNPDTQYF.

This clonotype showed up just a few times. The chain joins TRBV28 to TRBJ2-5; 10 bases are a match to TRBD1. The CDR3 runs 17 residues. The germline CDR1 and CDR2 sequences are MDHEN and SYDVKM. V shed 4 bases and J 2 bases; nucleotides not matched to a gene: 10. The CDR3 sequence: CASSSHRDRGMQETQYF. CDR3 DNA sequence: TGTGCCAGCAGTTCCCACCGGGACAGGGGAATGCAAGAGACCCAGTACTTC.

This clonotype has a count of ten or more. The CDR3: CSALRTENTEAFF. The CDR3 DNA is TGCAGTGCCCTCCGGACAGAGAACACTGAAGCTTTCTTT. The rearrangement uses TRBV20-1 and TRBJ1-1; the D gene is possibly TRBD1 (6 bases). Looked up from germline, CDR1 is DFQATT and CDR2 is SNEGSKA (reference sequence). The CDR3 length is 13 residues. Trimming took 6 bases from V and 1 from J, leaving 12 bases between them.

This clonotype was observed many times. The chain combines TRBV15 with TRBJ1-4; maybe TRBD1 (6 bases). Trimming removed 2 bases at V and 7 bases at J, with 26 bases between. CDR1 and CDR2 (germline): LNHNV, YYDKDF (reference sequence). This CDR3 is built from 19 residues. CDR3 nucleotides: TGTGCCACCAGCAGACGACCCAAGGGTCGGGGGCTCGGTGGTGAAAAACTGTTTTTT. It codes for CATSRRPKGRGLGGEKLFF. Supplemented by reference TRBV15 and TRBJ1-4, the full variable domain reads DAMVIQNPRYQVTQFGKPVTLSCSQTLNHNVMYWYQQKSSQAPKLLFHYYDKDFNNEADTPDNFQSRRPNTSFCFLDIRSPGLGDTAMYLCATSRRPKGRGLGGEKLFFGSGTQLSVL.

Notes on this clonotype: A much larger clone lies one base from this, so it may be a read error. The CDR3 protein is CSARRDKNQPQHF. The DNA of the CDR3 is TGCAGTGCTAGACGCGACAAAAATCAGCCCCAGCATTTT. The chain couples TRBV20-1 to TRBJ1-5, with D unresolved. V dropped 2 bases and J dropped 4 bases, with 9 bases sitting between them. The CDR3 runs to 13 residues. CDR1 and CDR2 (germline): DFQATT, SNEGSKA (reference sequence).

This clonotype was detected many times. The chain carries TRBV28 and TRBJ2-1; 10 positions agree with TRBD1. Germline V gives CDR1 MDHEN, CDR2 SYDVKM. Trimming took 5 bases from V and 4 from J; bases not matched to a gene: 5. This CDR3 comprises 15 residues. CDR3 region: CASSVPGQGYNEQFF. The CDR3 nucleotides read TGTGCCAGCAGTGTTCCGGGACAGGGGTACAATGAGCAGTTCTTC.

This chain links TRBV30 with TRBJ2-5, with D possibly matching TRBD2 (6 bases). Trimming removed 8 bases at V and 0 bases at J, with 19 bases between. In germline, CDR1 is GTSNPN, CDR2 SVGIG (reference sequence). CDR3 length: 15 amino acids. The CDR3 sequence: CASSTPGGNQETQYF. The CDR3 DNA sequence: TGTGCCAGTAGCACCCCTGGGGGGAACCAAGAGACCCAGTACTTC.

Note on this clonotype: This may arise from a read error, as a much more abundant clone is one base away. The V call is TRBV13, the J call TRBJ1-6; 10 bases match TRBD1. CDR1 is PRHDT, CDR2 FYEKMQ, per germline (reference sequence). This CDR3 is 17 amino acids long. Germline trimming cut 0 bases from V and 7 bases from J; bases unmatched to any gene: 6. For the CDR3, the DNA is TGTGCCAGCAGCTTAGGCGACAGGGGGCTGGCGAATTCACCCCTCCACTTT. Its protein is CASSLGDRGLANSPLHF.

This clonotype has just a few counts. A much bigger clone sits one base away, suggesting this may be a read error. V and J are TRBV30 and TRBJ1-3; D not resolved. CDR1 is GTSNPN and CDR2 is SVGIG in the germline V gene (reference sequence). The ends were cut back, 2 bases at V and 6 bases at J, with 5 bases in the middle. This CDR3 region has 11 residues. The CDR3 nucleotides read TGTGCCTGGAGTCCGGCAAACACCATATATTTT. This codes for CAWSPANTIYF.

The CDR3 bases are TGCAGTGCTAGAATGGCGGGAGGGCCGAACGAGCAGTACTTC. This translates into CSARMAGGPNEQYF. This chain uses TRBV20-1 with TRBJ2-7; TRBD2 aligns across 9 bases. Germline V gives CDR1 DFQATT, CDR2 SNEGSKA (reference sequence). The ends lost 2 bases at V and 5 bases at J; junction bases unmatched: 7. The CDR3 is made up of 14 amino acids.

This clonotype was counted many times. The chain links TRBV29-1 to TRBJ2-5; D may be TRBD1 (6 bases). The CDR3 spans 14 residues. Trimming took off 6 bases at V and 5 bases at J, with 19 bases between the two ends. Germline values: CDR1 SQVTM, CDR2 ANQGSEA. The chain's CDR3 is CSVGSNRVSETQYF. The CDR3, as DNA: TGCAGCGTGGGGAGTAACAGGGTTTCGGAGACCCAGTACTTC.

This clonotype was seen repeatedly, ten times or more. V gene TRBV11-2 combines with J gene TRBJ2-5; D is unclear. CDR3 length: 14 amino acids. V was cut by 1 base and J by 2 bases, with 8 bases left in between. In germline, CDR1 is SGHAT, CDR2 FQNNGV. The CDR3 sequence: CASSLVQQQETQYF. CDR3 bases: TGTGCCAGCAGCTTAGTCCAGCAACAAGAGACCCAGTACTTC.

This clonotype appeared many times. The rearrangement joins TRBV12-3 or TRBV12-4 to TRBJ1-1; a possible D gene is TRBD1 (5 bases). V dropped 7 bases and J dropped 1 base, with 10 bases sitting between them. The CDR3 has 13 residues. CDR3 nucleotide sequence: TGTGCCAGCACCCGACAGAGGAACACTGAAGCTTTCTTT. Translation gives CASTRQRNTEAFF.

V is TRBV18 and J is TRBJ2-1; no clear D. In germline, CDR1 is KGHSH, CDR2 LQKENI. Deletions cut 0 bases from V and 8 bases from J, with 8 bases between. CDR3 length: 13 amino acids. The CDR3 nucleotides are TGTGCCAGCTCACCACCCCGGGCCGATGAGCAGTTCTTC. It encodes CASSPPRADEQFF. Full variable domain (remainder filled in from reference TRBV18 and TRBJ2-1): NAGVMQNPRHLVRRRGQEARLRCSPMKGHSHVYWYRQLPEEGLKFMVYLQKENIIDESGMPKERFSAEFPKEGPSILRIQQVVRGDSAAYFCASSPPRADEQFFGPGTRLTVL.

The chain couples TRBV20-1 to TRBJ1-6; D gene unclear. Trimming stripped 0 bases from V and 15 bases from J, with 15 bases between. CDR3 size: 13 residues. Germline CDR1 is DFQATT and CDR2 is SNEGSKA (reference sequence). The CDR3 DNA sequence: TGCAGTGCTAGAGATGCGAAATCCGGGGTCCTCCACTTT. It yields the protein CSARDAKSGVLHF.

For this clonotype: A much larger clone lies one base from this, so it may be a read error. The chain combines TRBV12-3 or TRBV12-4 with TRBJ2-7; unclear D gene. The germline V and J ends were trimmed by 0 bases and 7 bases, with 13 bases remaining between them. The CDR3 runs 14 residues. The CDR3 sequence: CASSLARSWGEQYF. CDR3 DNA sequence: TGTGCCAGCAGTTTAGCGCGGTCATGGGGTGAGCAGTACTTC.

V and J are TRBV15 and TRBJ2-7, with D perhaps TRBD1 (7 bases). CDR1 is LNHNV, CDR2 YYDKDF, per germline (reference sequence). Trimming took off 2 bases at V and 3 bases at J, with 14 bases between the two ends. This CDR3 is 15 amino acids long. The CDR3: CATSRSNQGGYEQYF. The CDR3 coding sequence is TGTGCCACCAGCAGATCAAATCAGGGGGGCTACGAGCAGTACTTC.

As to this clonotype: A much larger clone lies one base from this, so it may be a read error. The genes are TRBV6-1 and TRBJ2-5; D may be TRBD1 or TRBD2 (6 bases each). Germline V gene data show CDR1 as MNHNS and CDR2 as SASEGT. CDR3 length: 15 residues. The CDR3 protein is CASRRFGGPQGTQYF. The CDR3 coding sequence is TGTGCCAGCAGACGCTTTGGGGGGCCACAAGGGACCCAGTACTTC.

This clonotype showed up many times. The CDR3 spells CSARFLAGVGDTQYF. The CDR3 DNA reads as TGCAGTGCTAGATTCCTAGCGGGAGTTGGAGATACGCAGTATTTT. This chain joins TRBV20-1 and TRBJ2-3, with 10 bases lining up with TRBD2. Germline V lookup: CDR1 DFQATT, CDR2 SNEGSKA (reference sequence). This CDR3 is built from 15 residues. The V segment lost 2 bases and the J segment 5 bases; nucleotides outside the gene matches: 7.

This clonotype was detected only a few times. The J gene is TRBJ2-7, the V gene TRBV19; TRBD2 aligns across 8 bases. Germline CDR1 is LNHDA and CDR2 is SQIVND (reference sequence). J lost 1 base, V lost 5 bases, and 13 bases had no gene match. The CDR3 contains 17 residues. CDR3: CASSHSPRAGESYEQYF. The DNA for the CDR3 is TGTGCCAGTAGTCATTCTCCAAGAGCGGGAGAATCCTACGAGCAGTACTTC.

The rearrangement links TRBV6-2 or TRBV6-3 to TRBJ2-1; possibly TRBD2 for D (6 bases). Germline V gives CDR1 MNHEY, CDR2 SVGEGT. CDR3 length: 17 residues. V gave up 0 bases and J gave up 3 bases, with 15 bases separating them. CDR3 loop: CASSYSKVAEFYNEQFF. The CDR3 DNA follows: TGTGCCAGCAGTTACTCGAAGGTAGCGGAGTTCTACAATGAGCAGTTCTTC.

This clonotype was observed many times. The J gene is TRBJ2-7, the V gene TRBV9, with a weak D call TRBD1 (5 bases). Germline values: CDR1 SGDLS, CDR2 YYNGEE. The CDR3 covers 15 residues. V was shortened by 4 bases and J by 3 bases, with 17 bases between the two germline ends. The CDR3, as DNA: TGTGCCAGCAGCCCAGACCTCAGGGATGACTACGAGCAGTACTTC. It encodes CASSPDLRDDYEQYF.

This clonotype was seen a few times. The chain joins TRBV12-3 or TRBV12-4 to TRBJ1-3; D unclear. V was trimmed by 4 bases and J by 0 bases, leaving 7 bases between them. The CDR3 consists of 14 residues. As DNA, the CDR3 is TGTGCCAGCAGTTGGTCAGCCTCTGGAAACACCATATATTTT. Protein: CASSWSASGNTIYF.

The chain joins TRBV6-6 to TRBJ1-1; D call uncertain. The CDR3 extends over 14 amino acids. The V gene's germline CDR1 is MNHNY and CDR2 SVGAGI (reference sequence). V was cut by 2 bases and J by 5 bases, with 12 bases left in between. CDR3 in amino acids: CASSYTGSETEAFF. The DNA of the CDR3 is TGTGCCAGCAGTTACACCGGGTCCGAAACTGAAGCTTTCTTT.

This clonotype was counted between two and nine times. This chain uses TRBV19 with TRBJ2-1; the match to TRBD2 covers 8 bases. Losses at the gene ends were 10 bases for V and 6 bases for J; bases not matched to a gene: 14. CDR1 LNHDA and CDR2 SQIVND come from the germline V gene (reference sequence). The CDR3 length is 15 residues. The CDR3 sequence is CATGGRLASTNEQFF. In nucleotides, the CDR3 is TGTGCCACGGGGGGGAGACTAGCGTCGACCAATGAGCAGTTCTTC.

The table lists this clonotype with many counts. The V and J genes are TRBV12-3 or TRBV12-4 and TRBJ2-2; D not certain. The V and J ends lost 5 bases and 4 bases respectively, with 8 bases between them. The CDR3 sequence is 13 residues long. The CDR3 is CASSMPLTGELFF. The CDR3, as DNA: TGTGCCAGCAGTATGCCCCTCACCGGGGAGCTGTTTTTT.

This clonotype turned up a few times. CDR3 amino acids: CASSRLNLNEQFF. For the CDR3, the DNA is TGTGCCAGCAGTCGCCTTAACCTCAATGAGCAGTTCTTC. V and J are TRBV6-1 and TRBJ2-1; D unresolved. V dropped 5 bases and J dropped 6 bases, with 11 bases sitting between them. CDR1 and CDR2 (germline): MNHNS, SASEGT. The CDR3 loop spans 13 amino acids.

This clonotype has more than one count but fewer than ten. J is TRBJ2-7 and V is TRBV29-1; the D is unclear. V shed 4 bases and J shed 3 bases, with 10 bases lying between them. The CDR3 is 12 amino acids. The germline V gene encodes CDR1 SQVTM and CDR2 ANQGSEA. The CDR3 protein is CSVGTEIYEQYF. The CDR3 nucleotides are TGCAGCGTTGGGACCGAGATCTACGAGCAGTACTTC.

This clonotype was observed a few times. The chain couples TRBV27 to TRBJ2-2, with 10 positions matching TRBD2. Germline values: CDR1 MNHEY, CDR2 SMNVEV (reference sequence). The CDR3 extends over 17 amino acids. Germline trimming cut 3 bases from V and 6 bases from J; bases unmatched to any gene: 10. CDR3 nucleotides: TGTGCCAGCAGTTTCTACCCCGGGACTAGCGCATCCGGGGAGCTGTTTTTT. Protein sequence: CASSFYPGTSASGELFF.